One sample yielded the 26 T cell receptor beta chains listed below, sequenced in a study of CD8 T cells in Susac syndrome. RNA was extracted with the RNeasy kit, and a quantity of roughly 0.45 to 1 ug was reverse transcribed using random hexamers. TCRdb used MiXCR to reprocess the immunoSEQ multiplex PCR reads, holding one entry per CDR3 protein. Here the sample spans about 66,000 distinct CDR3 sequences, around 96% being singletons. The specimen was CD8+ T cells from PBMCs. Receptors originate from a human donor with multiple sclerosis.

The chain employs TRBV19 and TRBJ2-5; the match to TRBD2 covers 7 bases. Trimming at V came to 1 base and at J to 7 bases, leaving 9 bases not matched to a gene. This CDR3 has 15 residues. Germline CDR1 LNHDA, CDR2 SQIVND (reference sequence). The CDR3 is CASSIGDMAGVTQYF. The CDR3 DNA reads TGTGCCAGTAGTATAGGAGACATGGCGGGGGTGACCCAGTACTTC.

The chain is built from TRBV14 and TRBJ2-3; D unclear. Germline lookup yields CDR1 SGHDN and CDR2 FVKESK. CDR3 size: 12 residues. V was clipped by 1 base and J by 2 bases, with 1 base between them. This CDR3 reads CASSQATDTQYF. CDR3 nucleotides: TGTGCCAGCAGCCAAGCCACAGATACGCAGTATTTT.

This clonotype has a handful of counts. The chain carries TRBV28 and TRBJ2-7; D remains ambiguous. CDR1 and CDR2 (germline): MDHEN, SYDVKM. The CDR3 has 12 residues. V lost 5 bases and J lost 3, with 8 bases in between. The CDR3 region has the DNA TGTGCCAGCAGTCCCCAATTCTACGAGCAGTACTTC. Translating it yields CASSPQFYEQYF. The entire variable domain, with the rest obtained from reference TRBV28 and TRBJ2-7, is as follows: DVKVTQSSRYLVKRTGEKVFLECVQDMDHENMFWYRQDPGLGLRLIYFSYDVKMKEKGDIPEGYSVSREKKERFSLILESASTNQTSMYLCASSPQFYEQYFGPGTRLTVT.

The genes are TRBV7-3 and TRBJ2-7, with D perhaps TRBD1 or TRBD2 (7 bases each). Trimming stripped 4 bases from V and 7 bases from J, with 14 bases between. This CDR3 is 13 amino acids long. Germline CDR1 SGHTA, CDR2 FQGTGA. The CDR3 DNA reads TGTGCCAGCAGCTCCGGGACAGCGGGGGAGCAGTACTTC. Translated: CASSSGTAGEQYF.

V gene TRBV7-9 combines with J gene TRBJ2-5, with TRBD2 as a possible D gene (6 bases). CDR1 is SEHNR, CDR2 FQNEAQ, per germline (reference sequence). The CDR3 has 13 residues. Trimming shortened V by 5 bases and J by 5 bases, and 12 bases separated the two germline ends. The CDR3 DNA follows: TGTGCCAGCAGCCCTGCGGGGTCGGAGACCCAGTACTTC. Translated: CASSPAGSETQYF.

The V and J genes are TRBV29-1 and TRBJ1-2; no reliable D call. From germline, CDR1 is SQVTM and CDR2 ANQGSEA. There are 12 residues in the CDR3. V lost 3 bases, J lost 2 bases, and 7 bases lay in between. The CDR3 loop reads CSVEGMNYGYTF. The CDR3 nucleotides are TGCAGCGTTGAGGGAATGAACTATGGCTACACCTTC.

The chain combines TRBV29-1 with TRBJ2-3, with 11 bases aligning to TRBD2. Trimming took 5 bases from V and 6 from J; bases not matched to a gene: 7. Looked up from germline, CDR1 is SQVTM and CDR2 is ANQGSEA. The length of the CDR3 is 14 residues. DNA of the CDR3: TGCAGCGTTACGGGACTAGCGGTGGGGGATACGCAGTATTTT. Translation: CSVTGLAVGDTQYF.

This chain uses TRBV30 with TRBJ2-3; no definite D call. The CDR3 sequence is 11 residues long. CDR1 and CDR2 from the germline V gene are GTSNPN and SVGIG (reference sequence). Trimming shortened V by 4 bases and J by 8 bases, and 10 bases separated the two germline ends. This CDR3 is CAWNTVGTQYF. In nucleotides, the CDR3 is TGTGCCTGGAATACAGTTGGTACGCAGTATTTT.

In DNA form, the CDR3 reads TGCAGCGTTGAGCATGGGGGCTACGAGCAGTACTTC. Encoded protein: CSVEHGGYEQYF. The J gene is TRBJ2-7, the V gene TRBV29-1; either TRBD1 or TRBD2 may supply D (5 bases each). The CDR3 is made up of 12 amino acids. The V and J ends lost 3 bases and 3 bases respectively, with 9 bases between them. Germline V gene data show CDR1 as SQVTM and CDR2 as ANQGSEA.

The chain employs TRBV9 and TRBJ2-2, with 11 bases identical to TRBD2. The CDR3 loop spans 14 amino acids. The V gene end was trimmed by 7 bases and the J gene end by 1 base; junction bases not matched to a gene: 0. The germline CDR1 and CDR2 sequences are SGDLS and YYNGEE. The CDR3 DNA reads TGTGCCAGCGGGACTAGCGGGAACACCGGGGAGCTGTTTTTT. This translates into CASGTSGNTGELFF.

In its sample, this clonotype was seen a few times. CDR3 in DNA: TGTGCCAGCAGCTTGGTGGGGGATGAGCAGTTCTTC. Its protein product is CASSLVGDEQFF. J is TRBJ2-1 and V is TRBV5-6; D is tentatively TRBD1 or TRBD2 (5 bases each). The CDR3 length is 12 residues. Germline-derived CDR1 and CDR2 are SGHDT and YYEEEE. The V end lost 0 bases, the J end lost 8 bases, and 6 bases lay between the germline ends.

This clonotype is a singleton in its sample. For the CDR3, the DNA is TGTGCCAGCAGTGAACAGGAGAACACCGGGGAGCTGTTTTTT. Its translation: CASSEQENTGELFF. The chain uses TRBV25-1 and TRBJ2-2; D gene unclear. Germline assignment: CDR1 MGHDK and CDR2 SYGVNS. V was shortened by 2 bases and J by 1 base, with 5 bases between the two germline ends. The CDR3 extends over 14 amino acids. Combining the CDR3 with reference TRBV25-1 and TRBJ2-2 gives the whole variable domain EADIYQTPRYLVIGTGKKITLECSQTMGHDKMYWYQQDPGMELHLIHYSYGVNSTEKGDLSSESTVSRIRTEHFPLTLESARPSHTSQYLCASSEQENTGELFFGEGSRLTVL.

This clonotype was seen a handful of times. CDR3 sequence (DNA): TGTGCCAGCAGTTTGTCCGGGGAGCTGTTTTTT. Protein product: CASSLSGELFF. This chain links TRBV12-3 or TRBV12-4 with TRBJ2-2; D call uncertain. CDR3 length equals 11 residues. The germline V and J ends were trimmed by 3 bases and 6 bases, with 2 bases remaining between them.

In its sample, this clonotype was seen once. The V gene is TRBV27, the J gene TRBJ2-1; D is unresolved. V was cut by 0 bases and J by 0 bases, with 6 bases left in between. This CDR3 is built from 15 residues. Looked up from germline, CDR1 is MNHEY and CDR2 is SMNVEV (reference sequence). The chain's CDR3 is CASSLSVSSYNEQFF. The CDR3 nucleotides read TGTGCCAGCAGTTTATCGGTTAGCTCCTACAATGAGCAGTTCTTC.

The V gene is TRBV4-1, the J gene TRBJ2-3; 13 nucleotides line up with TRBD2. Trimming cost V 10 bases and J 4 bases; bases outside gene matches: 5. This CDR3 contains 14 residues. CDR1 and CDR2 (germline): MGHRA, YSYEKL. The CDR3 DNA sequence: TGCGCCACCTCGGGACTAGCGGGATCAGATACGCAGTATTTT. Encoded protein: CATSGLAGSDTQYF.

CDR3 residues: CSATKDFNAGELFF. CDR3 DNA: TGCAGTGCTACGAAGGACTTTAACGCCGGGGAGCTGTTTTTT. The gene calls are TRBV20-1 and TRBJ2-2, with a tentative D call TRBD2 (5 bases). CDR3 length: 14 residues. In germline, CDR1 is DFQATT, CDR2 SNEGSKA (reference sequence). The V and J ends lost 4 bases and 6 bases respectively, with 15 bases between them.

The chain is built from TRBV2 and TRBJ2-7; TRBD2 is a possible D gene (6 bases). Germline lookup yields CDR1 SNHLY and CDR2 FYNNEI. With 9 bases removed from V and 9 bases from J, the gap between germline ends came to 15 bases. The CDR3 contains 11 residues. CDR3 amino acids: CASRDSAGQYF. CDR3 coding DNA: TGTGCCAGTAGGGACTCCGCCGGGCAGTACTTC.

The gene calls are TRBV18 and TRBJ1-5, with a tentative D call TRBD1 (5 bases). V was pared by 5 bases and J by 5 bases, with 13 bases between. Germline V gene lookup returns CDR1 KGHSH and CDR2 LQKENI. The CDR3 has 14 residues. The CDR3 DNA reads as TGTGCCAGCTCAGATGGGACTTCCGATCAGCCCCAGCATTTT. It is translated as CASSDGTSDQPQHF.

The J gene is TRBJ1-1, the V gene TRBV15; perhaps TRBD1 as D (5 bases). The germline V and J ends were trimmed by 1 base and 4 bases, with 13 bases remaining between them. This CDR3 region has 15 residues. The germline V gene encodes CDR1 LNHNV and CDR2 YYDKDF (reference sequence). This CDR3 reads CATSRVREGSTEAFF. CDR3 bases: TGTGCCACCAGCAGAGTCAGGGAGGGATCCACTGAAGCTTTCTTT.

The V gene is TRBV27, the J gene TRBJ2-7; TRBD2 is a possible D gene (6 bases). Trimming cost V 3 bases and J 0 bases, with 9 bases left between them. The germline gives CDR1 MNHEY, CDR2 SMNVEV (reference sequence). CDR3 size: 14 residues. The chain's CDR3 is CASSFGGYSYEQYF. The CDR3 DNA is TGTGCCAGCAGTTTTGGGGGGTACTCCTACGAGCAGTACTTC.

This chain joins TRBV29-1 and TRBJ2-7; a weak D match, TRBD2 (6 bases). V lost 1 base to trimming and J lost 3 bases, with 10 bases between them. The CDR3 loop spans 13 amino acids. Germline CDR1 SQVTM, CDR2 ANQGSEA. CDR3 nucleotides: TGCAGCGTTGAAGCGGGAGTAGACTACGAGCAGTACTTC. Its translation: CSVEAGVDYEQYF.

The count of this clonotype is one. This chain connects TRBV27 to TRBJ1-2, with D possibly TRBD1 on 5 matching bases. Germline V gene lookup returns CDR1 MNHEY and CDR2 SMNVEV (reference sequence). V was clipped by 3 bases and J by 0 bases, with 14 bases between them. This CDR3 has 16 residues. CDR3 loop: CASSFIRVATNYGYTF. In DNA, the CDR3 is TGTGCCAGCAGTTTCATCAGGGTCGCAACTAACTATGGCTACACCTTC.

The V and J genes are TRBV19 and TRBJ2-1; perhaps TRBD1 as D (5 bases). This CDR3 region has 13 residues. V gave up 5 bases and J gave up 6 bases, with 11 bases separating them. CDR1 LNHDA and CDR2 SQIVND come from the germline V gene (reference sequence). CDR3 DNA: TGTGCCAGTAGTTGGACACCAGGCAATGAGCAGTTCTTC. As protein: CASSWTPGNEQFF.

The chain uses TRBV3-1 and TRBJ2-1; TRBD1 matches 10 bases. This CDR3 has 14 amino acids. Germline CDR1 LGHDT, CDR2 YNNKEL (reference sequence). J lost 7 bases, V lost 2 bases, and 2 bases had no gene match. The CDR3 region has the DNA TGTGCCAGCAGCCAATGGACAGGGGGGAATGAGCAGTTCTTC. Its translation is CASSQWTGGNEQFF.

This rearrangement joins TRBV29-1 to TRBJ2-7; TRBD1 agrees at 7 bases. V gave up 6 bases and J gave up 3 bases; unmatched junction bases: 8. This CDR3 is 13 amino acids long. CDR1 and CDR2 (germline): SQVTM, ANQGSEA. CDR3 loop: CSVETGQHYEQYF. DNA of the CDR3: TGCAGCGTGGAGACGGGACAGCACTACGAGCAGTACTTC.

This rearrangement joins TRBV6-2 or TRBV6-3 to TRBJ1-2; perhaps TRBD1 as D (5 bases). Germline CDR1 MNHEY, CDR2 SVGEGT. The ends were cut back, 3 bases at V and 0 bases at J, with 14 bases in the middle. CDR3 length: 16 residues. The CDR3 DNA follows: TGTGCCAGCAGTTATACCCTTCGGGGGGCTAACTATGGCTACACCTTC. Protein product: CASSYTLRGANYGYTF.